The T cell receptor beta chain described here comes from a study of blood T cell repertoires in COVID-19. Clinical history reported by participants formed the basis on which cohorts were assigned. Using immunoSEQ multiplex PCR, the repertoire was profiled, and TCRdb retains in-frame clones only, with some absent. The sample consists of about 300,000 clones, approximately 90% of them appearing once. Germline loops: CDR1 SGHDT, CDR2 YYEEEE. V lost 2 bases, J lost 0 bases, and 2 bases stayed unmatched. The CDR3 covers 16 residues. The chain recombines TRBV5-6 with TRBJ2-1; 10 bases agree with TRBD2. The receptor comes from a woman in her thirties who had recovered from COVID-19. Sequenced input: PBMCs or T cells enriched from blood (not recorded which). The CDR3 DNA reads TGTGCCAGCAGCTTCTCTAGCGGGGGCTCCTACAATGAGCAGTTCTTC. It is translated as CASSFSSGGSYNEQFF. The full variable domain, with the rest looked up from reference TRBV5-6 and TRBJ2-1, is DAGVTQSPTHLIKTRGQQVTLRCSPKSGHDTVSWYQQALGQGPQFIFQYYEEEERQRGNFPDRFSGHQFPNYSSELNVNALLLGDSALYLCASSFSSGGSYNEQFFGPGTRLTVL.